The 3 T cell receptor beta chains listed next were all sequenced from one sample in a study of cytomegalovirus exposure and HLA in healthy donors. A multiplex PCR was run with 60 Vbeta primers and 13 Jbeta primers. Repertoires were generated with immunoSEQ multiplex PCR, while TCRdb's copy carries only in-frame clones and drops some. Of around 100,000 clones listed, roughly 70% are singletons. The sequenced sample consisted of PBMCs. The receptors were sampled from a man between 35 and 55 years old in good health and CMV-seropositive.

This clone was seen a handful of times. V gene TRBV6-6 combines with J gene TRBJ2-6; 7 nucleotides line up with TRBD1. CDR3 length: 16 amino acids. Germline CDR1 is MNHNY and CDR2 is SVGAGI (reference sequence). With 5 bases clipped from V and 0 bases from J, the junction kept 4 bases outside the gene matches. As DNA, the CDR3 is TGTGCCAGCAGTAGGGGACAGTCCTCTGGGGCCAACGTCCTGACTTTC. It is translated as CASSRGQSSGANVLTF.

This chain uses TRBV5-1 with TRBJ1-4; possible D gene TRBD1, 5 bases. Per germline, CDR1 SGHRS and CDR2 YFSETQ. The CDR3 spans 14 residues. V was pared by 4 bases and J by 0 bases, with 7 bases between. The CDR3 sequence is CASSLGATNEKLFF. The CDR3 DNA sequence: TGCGCCAGCAGCCTAGGGGCAACTAATGAAAAACTGTTTTTT.

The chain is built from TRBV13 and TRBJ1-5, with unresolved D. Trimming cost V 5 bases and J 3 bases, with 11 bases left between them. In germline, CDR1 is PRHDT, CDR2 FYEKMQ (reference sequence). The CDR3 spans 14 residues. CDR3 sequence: CASSKNEPNQPQHF. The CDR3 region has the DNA TGTGCCAGCAGCAAGAATGAGCCCAATCAGCCCCAGCATTTT.